The TCR beta chain under discussion was sequenced for a study of CD8 T cells in ankylosing spondylitis. A single count supports this clonotype. Its antigen is currently unknown. TCRdb re-called the 5' RACE reads with MiXCR, one entry per CDR3 protein. The sample lists under 950,000 distinct CDR3 sequences; 15% to 20% were seen once. Findings and limits, study-wide: About 8 highly homologous variants made up a TCR beta motif, and this motif appeared characteristic of ankylosing spondylitis blood. In ankylosing spondylitis patients, matched synovial fluid reportedly showed significant enrichment of disease-linked clones.

Germline lookup yields CDR1 MDHEN and CDR2 SYDVKM. The CDR3 is 13 amino acids. With V trimmed by 9 bases and J by 8 bases, 10 bases remained unmatched. The clonotype comes from a male donor with ankylosing spondylitis. The source material was blood, either unsorted or a sorted T cell fraction (not recorded which). The chain couples TRBV28 to TRBJ1-2; TRBD1 agrees at 9 bases. The CDR3, as DNA: TGTGCCAGTATGACGGGACAGGGCGGCGGCTACACCTTC. Amino acids: CASMTGQGGGYTF.